This T cell receptor beta chain was found in a study of T cells in Graves' hyperthyroidism and ophthalmopathy. The germline V and J ends were trimmed by 0 bases and 4 bases, with 9 bases remaining between them. Germline V gene lookup returns CDR1 LGHDT and CDR2 YNNKEL (reference sequence). The CDR3 has 14 residues. In this sample, this clonotype turned up many times. What it binds is unknown. Researchers took RNA transcripts and amplified the TCR beta CDR3 regions from them. During a first-round RT-PCR of the TCR CDR3, the HTBI primer set was used. TCRdb reanalysed the multiplex PCR reads using MiXCR and keeps one entry per CDR3 protein. The sample shows about 340,000 distinct CDR3 sequences, about 20% of them seen only once. Regarding the study as a whole: The model predicted ophthalmopathy a median approximately six months before onset. Most clonotypes that expanded in the thyroid above 0.001 also showed up in blood.

With a duration under 2 months, the hyperthyroidism was newly diagnosed in patients aged 18 to 65. It was uncontrolled infection, other autoimmune disease, pregnancy or lactation that excluded patients. The V and J genes are TRBV3-1 and TRBJ1-2; no firm D call. Material for sequencing was blood. This clonotype was sampled from a woman aged 45-65 years with Graves' hyperthyroidism. The CDR3 DNA follows: TGTGCCAGCAGCCAAGATCTGAACATCTATGGCTACACCTTC. Translated: CASSQDLNIYGYTF. The whole variable domain, remainder taken from reference TRBV3-1 and TRBJ1-2, is DTAVSQTPKYLVTQMGNDKSIKCEQNLGHDTMYWYKQDSKKFLKIMFSYNNKELIINETVPNRFSPKSPDKAHLNLHINSLELGDSAVYFCASSQDLNIYGYTFGSGTRLTVV.